This T cell receptor (beta chain) was profiled in a study of blood T cell repertoires in COVID-19. Study in general: Italy, Spain and the United States were the sources of the convalescent and acute COVID-19 samples. PBMCs, B-cell-depleted T cells, or T cells provided the cDNA or gDNA that made up the material.

The authors' processing: Amplification from reference gene primers served as the basis for estimated nucleated cell counts. Libraries were prepared by immunoSEQ multiplex PCR; TCRdb keeps only in-frame clonotypes and omits some of them. V and J calls and clone size follow that table, whereas D and trimming were derived from the DNA. The repertoire has 95,000 or so clones, about 84% of them found once; the top ten carry nearly 25%. This CDR3 has 16 amino acids. The germline V gene has CDR1 LGHDT and CDR2 YNNKEL (reference sequence). The V gene end was trimmed by 5 bases and the J gene end by 8 bases; junction bases not matched to a gene: 8.

The specimen was peripheral blood. The source is a human donor in a cohort sampled during active COVID-19. This chain joins TRBV3-1 (or the pseudogene TRBV3-2) and TRBJ2-1, with 14 bases lining up with TRBD2. This CDR3 is CASSSTSGRAMDEQFF. The CDR3 coding sequence is TGTGCCAGCAGCTCGACTAGCGGGAGGGCTATGGATGAGCAGTTCTTC.